Described below is a single TCR beta chain sequence and its context. No antigen is known for it. No base qualities exist here, and no much larger clone lies one base off it. The data stem from a study of cytomegalovirus exposure and HLA in healthy donors (dated by TCRdb to 2016 to 2017). In terms of the full investigation: According to an earlier analysis of several hundred of the donors, some 170 million T cells yielded 90 million to 130 million unique TCR beta sequences and 276 Gb of sequence data. Donor age, sex, ethnicity and CMV serostatus were collected together with the repertoire data. The number of donors typed differed by locus, with roughly 629-640 for A, B, C, DRB1 and DQB1, around 560 for DQA1, 606 for DPA1, and 400 to 490 for DPB1. Among the roughly 380 genotyped donors, around 81% belonged to the genetic ancestry cluster associated with self-reported Caucasian donors. Along with the 666-subject first cohort, a separate validation cohort of over a hundred different subjects was used. To decide whether each TCR beta V gene segment behaved as functional or pseudogenic, an earlier analysis of some 580 of the donors relied on high-throughput TCR beta sequencing. Roughly 300 gigabases of sequencing data and 75 million to 85 million unique TCR sequences made up an early release that covered under 750 HLA-typed donors. Every discovery cohort repertoire had been produced on one sequencing platform. A few DR-DQ haplotypes were treated as single units for association and clustering because of strong linkage in the cohort. Both class I and class II loci were covered by HLA typing, at four-digit resolution. A later analysis re-examined previously published TCR beta repertoires from 610 or so donors and added high-resolution HLA genotyping to investigate patterns of TCR occurrence. The study aimed to test whether cataloging public T cell receptors could reveal signatures of past pathogen exposure. Using immunosequencing, the study profiled T cell repertoires from 500 to 800 subjects and related those repertoires to cytomegalovirus serostatus. Among a few hundred genotyped donors of the cohort, an average of about 240,000 unique TCR beta nucleotide sequences were sequenced per donor, roughly 20% of them non-productive. Rather than drawing on any new phenotypic data, the later analysis identified candidate immune exposures from TCR beta sequences and the way those sequences occurred across donors. A later genetic analysis used genome-wide SNP genotypes for about 55% of the 666 donors, treating that subset as a discovery cohort. To predict cytomegalovirus infection status, the study brought together high-throughput TCR immunosequencing, statistical association of individual TCRs with disease status, and machine learning. Overall study results and their limits: A further reported finding was that TCR beta sequences accurately predicted the HLA-A and HLA-B alleles for most subjects in the first cohort. The authors suggested that the approach could potentially be generalized to other disease states and immunological phenotypes. The presence/absence analyses assumed that sequencing depth was roughly uniform across donors, and that assumption may not be true. A later analysis associated 17,000 or so TCR beta sequences with specific HLA alleles at a false discovery rate of 0.05. The earlier analysis of 587 of the donors excluded over 15 rarely observed V segments, including chromosome 9 orphons, because counts were too low. In this cohort, only TCR beta chains were sequenced, and detectable features were limited by the absence of alpha or paired-chain data. In a later analysis, HLA-associated TCR beta chains showed more clonal expansion and lower generation probabilities than non-associated chains that were equally common. The 87-base-pair reads could not distinguish some IMGT-functional V segments, including TRBV6-2 and TRBV6-3, so those segments were excluded. Most CMV-associated TCR beta chains appeared to be HLA-restricted in a later analysis, and the HLA associations seemed to be driven largely by CMV exposure. A later analysis found that TCR association rates varied across HLA loci, with DRB1 alleles showing the most associated TCRs and HLA-C alleles the fewest. According to a later analysis, parvovirus B19, influenza, CMV and Epstein-Barr virus appeared linked to several top co-occurrence clusters. Linkage disequilibrium might explain the correlated functional status among segregating V segments, but an unknown experimental factor could not be excluded. Broadly in line with IMGT annotations, most TCR beta V segments showed up in productive rearrangements about 87% or about 30% of the time in an earlier analysis of roughly 590 of the donors. Compared with the roughly 720-donor mean, donors in an Asian-associated ancestry cluster had fewer N-insertions in productive TCRs, according to a later genetic analysis. Strong co-occurrence of HLA alleles, especially DR and DQ, made assigning TCR associations to individual alleles difficult. The classifier was reported to diagnose cytomegalovirus status with high specificity and sensitivity in both the original cohort and the validation cohort. A cluster of highly shared sequence variants was judged likely to be a technical artifact of the sequencing pipeline. A few of the identified cytomegalovirus-associated TCR beta chains were confirmed in vitro to be specific for cytomegalovirus antigens. Because some donors lacked HLA typing at each locus, the association tests relied only on the typed subset. The study listed approximately 150 TCR beta chains as associated with cytomegalovirus. Most TCR sequences were observed very rarely across donors, whereas some public TCRs were present in many individuals. CMV serostatus was the only immune exposure information available for the cohort. In a later genetic analysis, a missense DCLRE1C variant was associated with V-gene and J-gene trimming of TCR beta chains, and the association was replicated in an independent cohort.

The cohort consisted of fewer than 700 healthy bone marrow donors. Cohort members were all nominally healthy when sampled, although unrecorded immune exposures were likely present. The donor was CMV seronegative and belonged to the group of roughly 330 seronegative cohort members. A peripheral blood sample was collected from each donor, and TCR beta sequencing was performed on peripheral blood mononuclear cells. The Qiagen DNeasy Blood Extraction Kit was used to extract genomic DNA from the blood cell samples. The library was produced with the immunoSEQ multiplex PCR assay. For the multiplex PCR, a mixture combining 60 forward primers for TCR Vbeta segments and 13 reverse primers for TCR Jbeta segments was used. The CDR3 region of rearranged TCR beta genes was amplified from genomic DNA with a multiplex PCR assay. Amplified TCR beta libraries were sequenced as 87-base-pair reads on the Illumina HiSeq System. Concerning the study's data processing: In a later analysis, tens of millions of unique TCR beta chains were counted across the approximately 620 repertoires, and some 10 million of these chains were shared by at least two donors. To remove PCR and sequencing errors, raw reads were error-corrected and collapsed into unique sequences using a nearest-neighbor algorithm that merged closely related sequences. CDR3 sequences were aligned to IMGT reference sequences to assign V, D and J gene segments. For a sequence to be retained, a match of at least six nucleotides to both a V gene segment and a J gene segment was required. Rearrangements were called productive when the CDR3 lacked stop codons and stayed in frame with V and J; all others were non-productive. Following IMGT convention, CDR3 was defined as the stretch from the second conserved V-encoded cysteine to the conserved J-encoded phenylalanine. The earlier analysis of about 620 of the donors excluded sequences that lacked an unambiguous match to a single V gene segment. In an earlier analysis of 587 of the donors, V segments were called functional above 56.7% productive rearrangements and were called segregating when the between-donor standard deviation exceeded 5%. A statistical classification framework was developed to diagnose cytomegalovirus status using the catalog of TCR beta chain sequences. A later analysis assigned V and J genes by comparing TCR nucleotide sequences with IMGT/GENE-DB human TR gene sequences. The TCRdist pipeline was used in a later analysis to assign CDR3 sequences and most-parsimonious VDJ recombination scenarios. A later analysis defined each TCR beta chain by its CDR3 amino acid sequence plus V-gene family, and excluded reads lacking a unique V-gene family. As a way to deal with suspected cross-contamination and a sequencing artifact, a later analysis dropped approximately 570 nucleotide sequences that were highly shared and had low generation probability. A later analysis calculated a clonal expansion index for each public chain from normalized within-repertoire ranks of inferred template counts. A later analysis computed generation probabilities with a VDJ recombination model fitted to out-of-frame rearrangements, and checked the results against IGoR. A later analysis scored TCR-TCR, TCR-HLA and TCR-CMV co-occurrence with hypergeometric tests, applying a repertoire-size bias correction to TCR pairs. A later analysis estimated false discovery rates by permuting HLA or CMV assignments 20 times. A later analysis grouped co-occurring TCRs with DBSCAN, adding TCRdist sequence similarity when clustering within HLA-allele-positive subsets. Repertoires with fewer than 30,000 or more than 120,000 public chains, plus five repertoires with anomalous nucleotide sharing, were excluded from co-occurrence clustering. Entries here come from immuneACCESS through TCRdb and include only in-frame sequences with V and J called. Some clones fail to appear in such tables; in the studies checked, an unresolved V gene covers under half of the shortfall, and the cause of the remainder is unknown. Clone size and the V and J calls come from that table; the DNA yielded D and trimming. Within this sample are about 150,000 clones, with approximately 80% of them counted one time only. The ten largest clones take up nearly 2.5% of the sample.

V loses 3 bases of germline sequence and J loses 8 bases, and the interval between the two ends is 19 bases. The CDR3 goes from the cysteine to the phenylalanine over 15 residues. Just the 45-base CDR3 DNA is kept, in frame starting at base 1. CDR1 MNHEY and CDR2 SMNVEV are derived from the germline V gene (reference sequence). The sequence links TRBV27 to TRBJ1-2; too little of a D gene remains to name it. The sequenced sample consisted of PBMCs. The sequence derives from a male donor in good health and CMV-seronegative. The CDR3 region reads CASSFNGVSGNGYTF. The nucleotide sequence is given as TGTGCCAGCAGTTTTAATGGAGTTTCCGGGAACGGCTACACCTTC.